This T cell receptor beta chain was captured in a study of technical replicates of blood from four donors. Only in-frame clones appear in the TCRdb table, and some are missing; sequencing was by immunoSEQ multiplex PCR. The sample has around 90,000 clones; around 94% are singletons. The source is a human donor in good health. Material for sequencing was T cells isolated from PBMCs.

CDR3 sequence: CARSVYEQYF. The CDR3 DNA is TGCGCCAGGTCCGTCTACGAGCAGTACTTC. The V gene is TRBV10-1, the J gene TRBJ2-7; the D is unclear. The V end was cut by 9 bases, the J end by 3 bases, with 6 bases between. Germline V CDR1 and CDR2: WNHNN, SYGVQD (reference sequence). The CDR3 has 10 residues.